The rows below give T cell receptor beta chains drawn from one sample of a study of blood T cell repertoires in COVID-19. Sequencing used immunoSEQ multiplex PCR; TCRdb keeps in-frame clones, though not all of them. Here the sample spans about 130,000 clones, around 82% being singletons. Sequenced: peripheral blood. The receptors originated from a man aged 60 to 75 with acute or convalescent COVID-19. Each CDR3 is given with its conserved first and last residue. A D gene is named only where the DNA matches it firmly. A row's size may be missing; if present it is once, few, many or a size class.

d_call cdr3_length clone_size j_call v_call cdr3_nt cdr3_aa
- 15 - TRBJ1-3 TRBV4-1 TGCGCCAGCAGCCAAGAAGCATCCTCTGGAAACACCATATATTTT CASSQEASSGNTIYF
- 14 - TRBJ1-1 TRBV7-3 TGTGCCAGCAGCTTAAGGGGGCGCAGCACTGAAGCTTTCTTT CASSLRGRSTEAFF
- 15 few TRBJ1-2 TRBV5-5 TGTGCCAGCAGCCCCACCCCTGGGACTCCCTATGGCTACACCTTC CASSPTPGTPYGYTF
- 12 - TRBJ2-2 TRBV11-2 TGTGCCAGCAGCCCCGGTATCGTGGAGCTGTTTTTT CASSPGIVELFF
TRBD1 15 - TRBJ1-2 TRBV2 TGTGCCAGCAGGAAGGACAGGGCAACCCTCTATGGCTACACCTTC CASRKDRATLYGYTF
- 13 few TRBJ2-2 TRBV24-1 TGTGCCACCCAAGGAGTCTACACCGGGGAGCTGTTTTTT CATQGVYTGELFF
TRBD1 17 - TRBJ1-1 TRBV18 TGTGCCAGCTCACCACGTGCAGGGAGTCAGGGGGACACTGAAGCTTTCTTT CASSPRAGSQGDTEAFF
TRBD1 15 medium-sized TRBJ2-2 TRBV12-5 TGTGCTAGTGAACCGGGACAGGGTCGGATAGGGGAGCTGTTTTTT CASEPGQGRIGELFF
- 14 - TRBJ1-1 TRBV6-1 TGTGCCAGCAGTGACCGAGCAAGAGCCCCTGAAGCTTTCTTT CASSDRARAPEAFF
TRBD1 16 - TRBJ2-1 TRBV11-2 TGTGCCAGCAGTTACACAGGGGGCCGGATGAGTGCTGAGCAGTTCTTC CASSYTGGRMSAEQFF
TRBD2 13 - TRBJ2-1 TRBV11-1 TGTGCCAGCAGCTTTGAAGCGGGAGTTGAGCAGTTCTTC CASSFEAGVEQFF
- 11 - TRBJ1-2 TRBV12-3/TRBV12-4 TGTGCCAGCAGTACAGCCGGTGGCTACACCTTC CASSTAGGYTF
TRBD2 16 few TRBJ2-7 TRBV7-9 TGTGCCAGCAGCTTAGCGAGGGCTAGCGGTTCGGACGAGCAGTACTTC CASSLARASGSDEQYF
TRBD1 16 - TRBJ2-3 TRBV9 TGTGCCAGCAGCATCCGGACAGGGGGTAGCACAGATACGCAGTATTTT CASSIRTGGSTDTQYF
TRBD2 19 - TRBJ2-3 TRBV24-1 TGTGCCACCAGTGACAAGGGGACTAGCGGGAGGGCCTTCGGAGATACGCAGTATTTT CATSDKGTSGRAFGDTQYF
TRBD1 17 - TRBJ1-4 TRBV5-1 TGCGCCAGCACCACGGGACAGGGCCCTCCGGGGAGTGAAAAACTGTTTTTT CASTTGQGPPGSEKLFF
TRBD1 14 - TRBJ1-1 TRBV6-5 TGTGCCAGCACGACAGGGGCGTCGGACACTGAAGCTTTCTTT CASTTGASDTEAFF
- 15 - TRBJ1-2 TRBV5-4 TGTGCCAGCACCGGGGGGGGCAGGACAGACTATGGCTACACCTTC CASTGGGRTDYGYTF
- 15 - TRBJ2-6 TRBV7-6 TGTGCCAGCAGCCCCCAGGTAACTGGGGCCAACGTCCTGACTTTC CASSPQVTGANVLTF
- 13 - TRBJ2-7 TRBV5-1 TGCGCCAGCAGCTTGGGGCCCTTATACGAGCAGTACTTC CASSLGPLYEQYF
- 12 - TRBJ1-1 TRBV6-5 TGTGCCAGCAGAAGAGAAAACACTGAAGCTTTCTTT CASRRENTEAFF
- 14 - TRBJ2-1 TRBV6-2/TRBV6-3 TGTGCCAGCAGTTACGGGGGGTCCTACAATGAGCAGTTCTTC CASSYGGSYNEQFF
TRBD1 16 - TRBJ2-1 TRBV5-1 TGCGCCAGCAGCTTGCCCGGGACAGGGTCATACAATGAGCAGTTCTTC CASSLPGTGSYNEQFF
- 13 - TRBJ1-1 TRBV5-1 TGCGCCAGCAGCTTGGCAGGGAACACTGAAGCTTTCTTT CASSLAGNTEAFF
TRBD1 14 few TRBJ1-6 TRBV6-5 TGTGCCAGCAGTATCCGGGACAGGGTATCACCCCTCCACTTT CASSIRDRVSPLHF
TRBD2 15 - TRBJ2-2 TRBV7-3 TGTGCCAGCAGCTTACGCGGGAGAAACACCGGGGAGCTGTTTTTT CASSLRGRNTGELFF
- 15 - TRBJ2-2 TRBV2 TGTGCCAGCAGTGAAGGGACATCAAGCACCGGGGAGCTGTTTTTT CASSEGTSSTGELFF
- 12 - TRBJ2-5 TRBV27 TGTGCCAGCAGTCTCTCCGGAGAGACCCAGTACTTC CASSLSGETQYF
TRBD1 16 - TRBJ1-5 TRBV7-9 TGTGCCAGCAGCCGAGAGACAGGGCTAAGCAATCAGCCCCAGCATTTT CASSRETGLSNQPQHF
TRBD1 13 - TRBJ1-1 TRBV6-5 TGTGCCAGCAGGAGGGGGCTAGGCACTGAAGCTTTCTTT CASRRGLGTEAFF
TRBD2 14 - TRBJ2-5 TRBV6-5 TGTGCCAGCAGTTACCGGCCTAGCGGCGAGACCCAGTACTTC CASSYRPSGETQYF
- 13 - TRBJ1-2 TRBV10-2 TGCGCCAGCAGTGAAGGGGCATACTATGGCTACACCTTC CASSEGAYYGYTF
TRBD1 13 many TRBJ1-2 TRBV27 TGTGCCAGCAGTACACAGGGGGGATTAGGCTACACCTTC CASSTQGGLGYTF
- 11 - TRBJ2-3 TRBV19 TGTGCCAGTAGTATGGACAGAGCGCAGTATTTT CASSMDRAQYF
- 12 - TRBJ1-1 TRBV29-1 TGCAGCGTTGAAGGGAGTGGGACTGAAGCTTTCTTT CSVEGSGTEAFF
TRBD1 17 - TRBJ2-3 TRBV5-1 TGCGCCAGCAGCTTCGGGACAGGGGGCTCTAGCACAGATACGCAGTATTTT CASSFGTGGSSTDTQYF
- 12 - TRBJ1-1 TRBV14 TGTGCCAGCAGCAGGTCGGGCACTGAAGCTTTCTTT CASSRSGTEAFF
- 15 - TRBJ1-3 TRBV11-2 TGTGCCAGCAGCCCGCAGGTGGATGAAGGAAACACCATATATTTT CASSPQVDEGNTIYF
TRBD2 13 - TRBJ2-1 TRBV5-1 TGCGCCAGCAGCGTCGGGACTAGGAATGAGCAGTTCTTC CASSVGTRNEQFF
- 14 - TRBJ2-5 TRBV24-1 TGTGCCACCAGTGACGCAGGGGGGTTGGAGACCCAGTACTTC CATSDAGGLETQYF
- 16 - TRBJ2-6 TRBV14 TGTGCCAGCAGCCAAGTGGCAGGGTTTGGGGCCAACGTCCTGACTTTC CASSQVAGFGANVLTF
TRBD1 16 - TRBJ2-5 TRBV6-5 TGTGCCAGCAGTTACTCTCGGACAGGGGGCGCGGAGACCCAGTACTTC CASSYSRTGGAETQYF
- 13 once TRBJ1-2 TRBV5-1 TGCGCCAGCAGCCGGAGCCCTGCCGATGGCTACACCTTC CASSRSPADGYTF
- 15 - TRBJ1-1 TRBV28 TGTGCCAGCAGTTTAGTGGGGGCTGCGAGGACTGAAGCTTTCTTT CASSLVGAARTEAFF
TRBD1 15 few TRBJ2-7 TRBV10-2 TGCGCCAGCAGTGTAGGCAGGGGGTTCTCCTACGAGCAGTACTTC CASSVGRGFSYEQYF
- 14 - TRBJ1-1 TRBV19 TGTGCCAGTAGTATAGGCCAGGTGAACACTGAAGCTTTCTTT CASSIGQVNTEAFF
TRBD1 14 - TRBJ1-1 TRBV7-9 TGTGCCAGCAGAAATACAGGGGGCGAAACTGAAGCTTTCTTT CASRNTGGETEAFF
TRBD2 16 - TRBJ2-4 TRBV5-8 TGTGCCAGCAGCTTGGTCCGTCTAGCGGGGGAAAACATTCAGTACTTC CASSLVRLAGENIQYF
TRBD2 16 - TRBJ2-5 TRBV6-1 TGTGCCAGCAGTGCATCACTAGCGGCGAGCCAAGAGACCCAGTACTTC CASSASLAASQETQYF
TRBD1 12 - TRBJ2-3 TRBV27 TGTGCCAGCAGTTTAAGGGACAGGCCCGAGTATTTT CASSLRDRPEYF
TRBD1 16 - TRBJ1-2 TRBV24-1 TGTGCCACCAGTGATCAGGGACAGGGAGCTAACTATGGCTACACCTTC CATSDQGQGANYGYTF
TRBD2 15 once TRBJ2-2 TRBV5-1 TGCGCCAGCGGATCTAGCGGCCCTGGCGCCGGGGAGCTGTTTTTT CASGSSGPGAGELFF
- 17 - TRBJ1-6 TRBV27 TGTGCCAGCAGTTTAGTAACCGAGGGAGACTCTAATTCACCCCTCCACTTT CASSLVTEGDSNSPLHF
TRBD1 16 - TRBJ2-4 TRBV4-2 TGTGCCAGCAGCCCACCGGGACAGGGGGGCAAAAACATTCAGTACTTC CASSPPGQGGKNIQYF
- 14 - TRBJ2-2 TRBV9 TGTGCCAGCAGCTTCAGGGGGGACACCGGGGAGCTGTTTTTT CASSFRGDTGELFF
TRBD2 17 - TRBJ2-2 TRBV9 TGTGCCAGCAGCGTACCCCTAGCGGGAATGAACACCGGGGAGCTGTTTTTT CASSVPLAGMNTGELFF
- 11 - TRBJ2-7 TRBV7-6 TGTGCCAGCAGCTTAGGAGACGAGCAGTACTTC CASSLGDEQYF